This T cell receptor beta chain is drawn from a study of cytomegalovirus exposure and HLA in healthy donors. Study results and limitations: Overall, approximately 150 TCR beta chains were annotated as cytomegalovirus-associated.

As for this clone: Antigen: not known.

Germline values: CDR1 LNHDA, CDR2 SQIVND (reference sequence). The CDR3 is made up of 14 amino acids. Unmatched junction bases numbered 5, after V lost 4 bases and J lost 6 bases. Primers included in the PCR were 60 Vbeta and 13 Jbeta primers. Profiling relied on immunoSEQ multiplex PCR, and the TCRdb table lists in-frame clones only, not all of them. The sample has 140,000 or so clones; around four fifths are singletons. This TCR was sampled from a female donor in good health and CMV-seronegative. Input material: PBMCs. J is TRBJ1-5 and V is TRBV19; 8 bases are shared with TRBD1. The CDR3 DNA follows: TGTGCCAGTAGTAAAGAGACAGGGGTTCAGCCCCAGCATTTT. Its translation is CASSKETGVQPQHF. The whole variable domain, filled in from reference TRBV19 and TRBJ1-5, reads DGGITQSPKYLFRKEGQNVTLSCEQNLNHDAMYWYRQDPGQGLRLIYYSQIVNDFQKGDIAEGYSVSREKKESFPLTVTSAQKNPTAFYLCASSKETGVQPQHFGDGTRLSIL.